This T cell receptor beta chain was identified during a study of T cell responses to AZD1222 COVID-19 vaccine. Clones were read by immunoSEQ multiplex PCR, and TCRdb kept only the in-frame ones, dropping some. The data hold about 88,000 clones, with just over 90% observed a single time. The CDR3 spans 15 residues. V lost 3 bases, J lost 0 bases, and 1 base stayed unmatched. CDR1 is MRHNA and CDR2 is SNTAGT in the germline V gene. This sample comprised peripheral blood, obtained on day 0 of AZD1222 vaccination. The sequence came from an adult in good health. This rearrangement joins TRBV6-4 to TRBJ2-1, with 8 bases fitting TRBD2. For the CDR3, the DNA is TGTGCCAGCAGTGAGCGGGAGGCCTCCTACAATGAGCAGTTCTTC. Translated: CASSEREASYNEQFF.